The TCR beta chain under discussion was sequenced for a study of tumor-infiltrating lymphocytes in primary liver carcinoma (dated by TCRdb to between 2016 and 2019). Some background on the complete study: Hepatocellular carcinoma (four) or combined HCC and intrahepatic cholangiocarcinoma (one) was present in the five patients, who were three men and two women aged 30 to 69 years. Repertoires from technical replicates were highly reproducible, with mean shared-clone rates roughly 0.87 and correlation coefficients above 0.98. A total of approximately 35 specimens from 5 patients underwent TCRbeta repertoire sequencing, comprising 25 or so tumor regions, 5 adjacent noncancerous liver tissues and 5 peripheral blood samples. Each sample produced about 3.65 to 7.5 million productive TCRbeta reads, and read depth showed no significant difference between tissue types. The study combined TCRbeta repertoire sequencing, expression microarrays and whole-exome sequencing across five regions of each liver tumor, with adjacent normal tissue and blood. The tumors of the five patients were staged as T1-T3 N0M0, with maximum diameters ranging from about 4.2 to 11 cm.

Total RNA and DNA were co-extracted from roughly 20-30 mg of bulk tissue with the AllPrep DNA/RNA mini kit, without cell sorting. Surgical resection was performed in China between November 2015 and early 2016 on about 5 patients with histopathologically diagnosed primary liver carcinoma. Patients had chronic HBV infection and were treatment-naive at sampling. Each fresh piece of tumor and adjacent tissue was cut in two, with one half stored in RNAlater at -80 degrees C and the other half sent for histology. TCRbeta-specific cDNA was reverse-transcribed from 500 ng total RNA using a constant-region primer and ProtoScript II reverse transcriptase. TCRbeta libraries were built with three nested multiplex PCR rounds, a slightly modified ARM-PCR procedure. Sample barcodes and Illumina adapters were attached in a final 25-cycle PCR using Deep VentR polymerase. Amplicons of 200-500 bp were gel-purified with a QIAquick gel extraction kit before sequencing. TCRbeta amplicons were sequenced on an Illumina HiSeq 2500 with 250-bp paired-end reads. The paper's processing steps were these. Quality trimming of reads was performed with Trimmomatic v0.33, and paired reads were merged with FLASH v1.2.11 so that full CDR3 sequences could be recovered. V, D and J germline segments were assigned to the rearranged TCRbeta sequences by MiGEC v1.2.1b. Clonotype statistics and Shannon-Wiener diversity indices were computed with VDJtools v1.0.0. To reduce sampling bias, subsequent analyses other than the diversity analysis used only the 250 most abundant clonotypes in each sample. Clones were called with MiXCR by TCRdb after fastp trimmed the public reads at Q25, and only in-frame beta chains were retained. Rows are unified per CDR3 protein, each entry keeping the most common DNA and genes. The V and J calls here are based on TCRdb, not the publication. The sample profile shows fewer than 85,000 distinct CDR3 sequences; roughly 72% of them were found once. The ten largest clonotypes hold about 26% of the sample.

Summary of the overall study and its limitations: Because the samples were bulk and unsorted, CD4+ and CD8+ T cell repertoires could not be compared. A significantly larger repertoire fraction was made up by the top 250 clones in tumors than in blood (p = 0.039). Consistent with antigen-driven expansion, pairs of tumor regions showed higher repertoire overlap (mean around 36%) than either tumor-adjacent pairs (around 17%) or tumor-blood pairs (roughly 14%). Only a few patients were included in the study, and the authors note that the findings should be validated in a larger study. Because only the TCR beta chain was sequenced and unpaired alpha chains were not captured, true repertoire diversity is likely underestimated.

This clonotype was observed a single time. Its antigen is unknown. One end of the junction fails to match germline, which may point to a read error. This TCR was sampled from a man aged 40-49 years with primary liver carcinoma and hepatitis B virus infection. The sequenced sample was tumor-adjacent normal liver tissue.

The nucleotide sequence reads TGTGCCAGCAGTGGGCTAGCAGACAGCTACAAAGAGCAGTTCTTC. Its translation reads: CASSGLADSYKEQFF. The chain links TRBV6-1 with TRBJ2-1; the D gene is possibly TRBD1 or TRBD2, each agreeing over 5 bases. The CDR3 holds 15 amino acids from the cysteine to the phenylalanine. Left in the record is the CDR3 DNA by itself, 45 bases read in frame from the first base. Sequences MNHNS (CDR1) and SASEGT (CDR2) are obtained from the germline V gene.